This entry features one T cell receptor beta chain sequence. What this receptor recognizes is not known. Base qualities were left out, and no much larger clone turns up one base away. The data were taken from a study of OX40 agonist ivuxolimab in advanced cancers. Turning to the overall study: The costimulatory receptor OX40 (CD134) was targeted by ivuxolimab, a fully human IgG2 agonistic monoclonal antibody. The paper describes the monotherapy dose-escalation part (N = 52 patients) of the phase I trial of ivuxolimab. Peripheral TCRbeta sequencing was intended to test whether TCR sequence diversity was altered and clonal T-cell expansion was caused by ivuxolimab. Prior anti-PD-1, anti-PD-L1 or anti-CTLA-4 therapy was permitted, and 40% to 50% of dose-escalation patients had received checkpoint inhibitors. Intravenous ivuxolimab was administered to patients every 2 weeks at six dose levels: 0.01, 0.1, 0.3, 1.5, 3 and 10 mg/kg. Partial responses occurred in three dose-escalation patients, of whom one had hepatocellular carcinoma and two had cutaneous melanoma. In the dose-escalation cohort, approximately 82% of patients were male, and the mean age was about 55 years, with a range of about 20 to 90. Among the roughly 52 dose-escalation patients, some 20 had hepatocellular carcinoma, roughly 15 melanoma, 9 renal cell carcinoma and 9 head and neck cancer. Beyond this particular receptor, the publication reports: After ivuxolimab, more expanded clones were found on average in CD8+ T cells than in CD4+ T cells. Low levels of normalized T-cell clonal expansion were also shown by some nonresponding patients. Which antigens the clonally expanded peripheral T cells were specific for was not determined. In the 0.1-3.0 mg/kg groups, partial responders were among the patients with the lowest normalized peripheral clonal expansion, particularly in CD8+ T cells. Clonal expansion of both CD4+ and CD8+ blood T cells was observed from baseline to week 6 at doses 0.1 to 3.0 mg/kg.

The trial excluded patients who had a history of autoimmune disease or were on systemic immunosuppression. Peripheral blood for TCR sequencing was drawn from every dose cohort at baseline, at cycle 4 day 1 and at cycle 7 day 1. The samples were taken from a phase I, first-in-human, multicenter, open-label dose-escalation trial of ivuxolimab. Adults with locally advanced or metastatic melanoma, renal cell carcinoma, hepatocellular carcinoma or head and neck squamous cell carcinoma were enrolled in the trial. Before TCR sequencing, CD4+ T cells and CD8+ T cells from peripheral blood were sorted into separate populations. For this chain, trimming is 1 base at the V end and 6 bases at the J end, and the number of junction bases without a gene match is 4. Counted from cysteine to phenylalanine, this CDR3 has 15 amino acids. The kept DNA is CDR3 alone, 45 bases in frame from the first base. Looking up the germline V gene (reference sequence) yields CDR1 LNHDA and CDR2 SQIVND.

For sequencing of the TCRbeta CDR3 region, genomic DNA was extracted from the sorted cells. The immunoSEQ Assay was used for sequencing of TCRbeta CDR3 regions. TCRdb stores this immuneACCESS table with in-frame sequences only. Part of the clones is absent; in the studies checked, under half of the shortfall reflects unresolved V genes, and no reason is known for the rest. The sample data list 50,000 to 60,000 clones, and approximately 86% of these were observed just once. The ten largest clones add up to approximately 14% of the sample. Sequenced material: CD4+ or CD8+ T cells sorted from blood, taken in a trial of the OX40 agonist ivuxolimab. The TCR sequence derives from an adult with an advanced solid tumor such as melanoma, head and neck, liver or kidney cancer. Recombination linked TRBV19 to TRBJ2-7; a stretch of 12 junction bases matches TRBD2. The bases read TGTGCCAGTAGTATAGGACTAGCGGGAGCCCCCGAGCAGTACTTC. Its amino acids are CASSIGLAGAPEQYF. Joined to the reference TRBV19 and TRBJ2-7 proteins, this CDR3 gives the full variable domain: DGGITQSPKYLFRKEGQNVTLSCEQNLNHDAMYWYRQDPGQGLRLIYYSQIVNDFQKGDIAEGYSVSREKKESFPLTVTSAQKNPTAFYLCASSIGLAGAPEQYFGPGTRLTVT.